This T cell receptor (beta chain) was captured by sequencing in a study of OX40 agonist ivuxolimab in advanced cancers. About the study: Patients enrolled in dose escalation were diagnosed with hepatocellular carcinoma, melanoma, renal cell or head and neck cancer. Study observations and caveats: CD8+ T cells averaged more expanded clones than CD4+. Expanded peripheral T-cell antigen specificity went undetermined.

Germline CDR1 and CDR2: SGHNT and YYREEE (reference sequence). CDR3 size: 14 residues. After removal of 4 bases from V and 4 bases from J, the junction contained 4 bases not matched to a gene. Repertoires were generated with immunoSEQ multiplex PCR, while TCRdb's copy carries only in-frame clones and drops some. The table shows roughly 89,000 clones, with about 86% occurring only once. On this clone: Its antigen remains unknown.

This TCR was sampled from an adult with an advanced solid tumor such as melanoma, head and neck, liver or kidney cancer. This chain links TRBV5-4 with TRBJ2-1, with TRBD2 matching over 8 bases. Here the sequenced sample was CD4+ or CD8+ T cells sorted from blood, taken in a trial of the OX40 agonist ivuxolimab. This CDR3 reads CASSTGTRYNEQFF. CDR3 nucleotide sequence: TGTGCCAGCAGCACCGGGACTAGGTACAATGAGCAGTTCTTC.